This T cell receptor beta chain was retrieved from a study of T cell responses to AZD1222 COVID-19 vaccine (dated by TCRdb to the early 2020s). Study-level background: TCR sequencing was performed for fewer than 250 trial participants, of whom around 200 were given two doses of AZD1222 and 26 were given two doses of MenACWY control vaccine. Enrollment into the trials was organized by age into subgroups of 18-55, 56-69 and 70-plus years, and those subgroups contained roughly 150, 30 and 60 TCR-sequenced participants, respectively.

As regards this clone: The antigen it recognizes is unknown. Base qualities are missing; no much larger clone stands one base away.

The time point label corresponds to: about 28 days (+/-7) after the second vaccine dose. AZD1222 recipients given second doses at about 4 weeks or at about 12 weeks were pooled, since spike-specific TCR depth and breadth were not found to differ between the two schedules. Samples from vaccinated people were obtained from the UK trials COV001 and COV002, which included a single-blind randomized controlled phase 2/3 trial of AZD1222 (ChAdOx1 nCoV-19) in healthy adults. Trial participant PBMC samples were collected at day 0 and day 28 after the second dose for TCRbeta chain sequencing. Based on the germline V gene (reference sequence), the CDR1 and CDR2 sequences are LNHDA and SQIVND. The CDR3 covers 12 residues, taking in both the cysteine and the phenylalanine. The retained sequence is limited to the CDR3, 36 bases, with the frame set at the first base. Trimming removed 4 bases from V and 6 bases from J, leaving 9 bases between the germline ends.

The CDR3 regions of human TCRbeta chains were analyzed by immunosequencing. As for how the authors treated the data: Repertoire TCRs were checked for matches against a reference library of SARS-CoV-2-specific TCRs that had been generated using the MIRA antigen-specificity platform. Breadth was defined as the fraction of unique TCRs that were SARS-CoV-2-associated. Depth was defined as the fraction of total T cells that were SARS-CoV-2-associated. Using the MIRA data, every spike-specific TCR was mapped to the spike region that the TCR reacted to and assigned to either a CD4 or a CD8 class. Log10-transformed breadth and depth values were compared by one-way ANOVA with Sidak's multiple comparisons tests. This is the immuneACCESS table as TCRdb keeps it, with only in-frame sequences that have V and J called. A part of the clones is gone; compared with another copy, unresolved V genes explain less than half, and the rest is unexplained. That table is the source of V, J and clone size, and D and trimming were worked out from the DNA. This sample holds some 110,000 clones; about 89% were observed only once. The top ten clonotypes cover 7.1% of the sample.

What the study reported, not specific to this receptor: Conclusions about previously exposed vaccinees are limited because only five to seven AZD1222 recipients were SARS-CoV-2 seropositive at baseline. Participants were mostly white British, with more females than males. The authors suggested clonal diversity may have been underestimated. No day 14 peak-response samples were available, so repertoires were characterized only after the peak T cell response. Epitopes outside the regions mutated in the B.1.351 and B.1.1.7 variants were reportedly recognized by nearly half of the unique spike-specific TCRs. CD4 TCRs associated with the vaccine covered the entire spike protein, and the dominant responses were in regions 160-218 and 743-854. In the small 56-69-year group, the increase in depth fell short of significance, most likely because of low power. Spike-specific TCR breadth and depth rose significantly after two AZD1222 doses compared with day 0 and with MenACWY recipients.

The sequence derives from an adult who received the AZD1222 COVID-19 vaccine. The receptor chain draws on TRBV19 and TRBJ1-1; D gene: possibly TRBD1, on 5 matching bases. The sample here was peripheral blood, taken 28 days after the second AZD1222 dose. The CDR3 loop reads CASSRGGSEAFF. The DNA sequence is TGTGCCAGTAGTAGGGGGGGATCTGAAGCTTTCTTT.